This T cell receptor (beta chain) was sequenced in a study of blood T cell repertoires in COVID-19. Study background: Donors in the United States, Italy and Spain gave samples during acute or convalescent COVID-19. Nucleic acid was either cDNA or gDNA, and it came from T cells, B-cell-depleted T cells, or PBMCs.

In the original analysis: How many nucleated cells were present was estimated from reference gene primer amplification. The method was immunoSEQ multiplex PCR; TCRdb's version includes in-frame clones alone and lacks a portion of them. V and J calls plus clone size are reproduced from that table; the DNA served to infer D and trimming. Found here are tens of thousands of clones, around 83% of them singletons; the top ten hold 10% to 15%. V was pared by 7 bases and J by 2 bases, with 18 bases between. The CDR3 contains 15 residues. In germline, CDR1 is SNHLY, CDR2 FYNNEI. This chain connects TRBV2 to TRBJ2-7, with D possibly being TRBD1 (6 bases). This receptor was taken from a human donor in a cohort sampled during active COVID-19. The sample consisted of peripheral blood. CDR3 sequence (DNA): TGTGCCAGCAAATTCCAGGGGAAGCTCGCCTACGAGCAGTACTTC. Its translation is CASKFQGKLAYEQYF.